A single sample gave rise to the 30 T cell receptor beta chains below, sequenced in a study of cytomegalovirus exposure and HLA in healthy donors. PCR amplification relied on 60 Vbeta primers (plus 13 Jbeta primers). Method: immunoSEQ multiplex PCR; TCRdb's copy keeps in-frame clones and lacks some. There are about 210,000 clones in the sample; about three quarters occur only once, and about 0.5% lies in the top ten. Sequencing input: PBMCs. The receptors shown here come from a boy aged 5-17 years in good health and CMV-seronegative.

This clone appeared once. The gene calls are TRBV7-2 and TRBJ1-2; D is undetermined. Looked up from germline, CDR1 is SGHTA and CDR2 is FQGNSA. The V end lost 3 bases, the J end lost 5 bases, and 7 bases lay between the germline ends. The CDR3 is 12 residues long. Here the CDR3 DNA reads TGTGCCAGCAGCTTGACAAGTTATGGCTACACCTTC. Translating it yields CASSLTSYGYTF.

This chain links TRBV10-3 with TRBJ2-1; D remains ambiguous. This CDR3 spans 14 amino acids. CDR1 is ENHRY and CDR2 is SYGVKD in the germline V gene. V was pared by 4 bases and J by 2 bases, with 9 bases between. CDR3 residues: CAISGVAAYNEQFF. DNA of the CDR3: TGTGCCATCAGTGGGGTAGCAGCCTACAATGAGCAGTTCTTC.

The CDR3 DNA reads TGTGCCAGCAGCAAAGGGACTAGCGGGGGCCGTCTAACGAACGAGCAGTACTTC. It encodes CASSKGTSGGRLTNEQYF. This chain links TRBV4-2 with TRBJ2-7, with 14 bases matching TRBD2. Germline values: CDR1 LGHNA, CDR2 YNFKEQ. CDR3 length: 18 residues. The trim removed 5 bases at V and 5 bases at J, leaving 14 bases unmatched.

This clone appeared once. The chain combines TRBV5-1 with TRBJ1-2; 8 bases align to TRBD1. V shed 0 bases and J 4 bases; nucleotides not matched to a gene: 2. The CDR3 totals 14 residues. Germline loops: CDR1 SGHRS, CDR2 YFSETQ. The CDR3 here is CASSLGDRSYGYTF. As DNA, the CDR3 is TGCGCCAGCAGCTTGGGGGACAGGTCCTATGGCTACACCTTC. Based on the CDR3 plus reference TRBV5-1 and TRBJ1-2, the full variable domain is KAGVTQTPRYLIKTRGQQVTLSCSPISGHRSVSWYQQTPGQGLQFLFEYFSETQRNKGNFPGRFSGRQFSNSRSEMNVSTLELGDSALYLCASSLGDRSYGYTFGSGTRLTVV.

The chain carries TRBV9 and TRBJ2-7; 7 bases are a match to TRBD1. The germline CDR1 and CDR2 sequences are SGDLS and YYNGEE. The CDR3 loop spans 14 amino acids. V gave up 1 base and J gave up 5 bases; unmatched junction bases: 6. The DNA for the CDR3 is TGTGCCAGCAGCGTAAGAGACAGGGCTCACGAGCAGTACTTC. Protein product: CASSVRDRAHEQYF.

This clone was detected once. CDR3 protein: CASSTGIRIGTGDEKLFF. As DNA, the CDR3 is TGTGCCAGTAGTACTGGAATCAGGATCGGGACAGGTGATGAAAAACTGTTTTTT. J is TRBJ1-4 and V is TRBV19, with TRBD1 matching 8 bases. Germline CDR1 and CDR2: LNHDA and SQIVND (reference sequence). The CDR3 runs to 18 residues. Trimming cost V 4 bases and J 6 bases; bases outside gene matches: 16.

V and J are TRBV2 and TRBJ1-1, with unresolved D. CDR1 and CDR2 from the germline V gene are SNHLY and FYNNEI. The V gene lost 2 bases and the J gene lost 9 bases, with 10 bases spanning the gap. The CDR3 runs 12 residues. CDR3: CASSESATKAFF. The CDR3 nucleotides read TGTGCCAGCAGTGAATCGGCAACTAAAGCTTTCTTT.

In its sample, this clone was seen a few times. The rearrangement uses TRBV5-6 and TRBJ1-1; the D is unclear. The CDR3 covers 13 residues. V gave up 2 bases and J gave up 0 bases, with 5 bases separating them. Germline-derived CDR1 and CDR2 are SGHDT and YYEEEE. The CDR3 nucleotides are TGTGCCAGCAGCTTTTACATGAACACTGAAGCTTTCTTT. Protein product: CASSFYMNTEAFF.

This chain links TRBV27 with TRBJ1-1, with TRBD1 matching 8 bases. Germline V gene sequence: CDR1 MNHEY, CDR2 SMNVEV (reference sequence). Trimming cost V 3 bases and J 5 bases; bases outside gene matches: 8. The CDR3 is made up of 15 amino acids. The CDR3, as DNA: TGTGCCAGCAGTTTCCAAGGACAGGGCTTAACTGAAGCTTTCTTT. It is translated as CASSFQGQGLTEAFF.

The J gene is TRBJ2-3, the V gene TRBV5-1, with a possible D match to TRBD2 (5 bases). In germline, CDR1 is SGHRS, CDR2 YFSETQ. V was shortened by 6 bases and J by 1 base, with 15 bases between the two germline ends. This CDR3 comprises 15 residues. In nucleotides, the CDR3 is TGCGCCAGCACCTCGGCGGGCGCGCGCACAGATACGCAGTATTTT. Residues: CASTSAGARTDTQYF.

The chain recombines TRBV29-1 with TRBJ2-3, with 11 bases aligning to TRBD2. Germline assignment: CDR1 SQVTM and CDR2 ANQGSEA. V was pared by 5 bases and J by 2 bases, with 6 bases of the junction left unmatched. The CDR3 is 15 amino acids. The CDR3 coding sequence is TGCAGCGTTAAACTAGCGGGGGCCGCCACAGATACGCAGTATTTT. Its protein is CSVKLAGAATDTQYF.

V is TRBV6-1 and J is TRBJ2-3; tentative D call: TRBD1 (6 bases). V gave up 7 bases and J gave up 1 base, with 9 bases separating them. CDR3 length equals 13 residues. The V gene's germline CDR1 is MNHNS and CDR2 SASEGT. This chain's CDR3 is CASNAGGTDTQYF. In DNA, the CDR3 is TGTGCCAGCAACGCAGGGGGCACAGATACGCAGTATTTT.

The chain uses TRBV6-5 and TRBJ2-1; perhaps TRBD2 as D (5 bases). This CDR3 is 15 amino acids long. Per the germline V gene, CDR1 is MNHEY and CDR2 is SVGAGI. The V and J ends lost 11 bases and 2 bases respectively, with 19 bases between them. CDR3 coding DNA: TGTGCCTCCCAGTTATCGCGGGCAACCTACAATGAGCAGTTCTTC. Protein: CASQLSRATYNEQFF.

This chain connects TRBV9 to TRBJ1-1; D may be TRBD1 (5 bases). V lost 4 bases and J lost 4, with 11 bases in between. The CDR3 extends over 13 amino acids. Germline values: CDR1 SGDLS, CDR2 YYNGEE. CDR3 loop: CASSPPGVTEAFF. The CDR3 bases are TGTGCCAGCAGCCCCCCGGGGGTCACTGAAGCTTTCTTT.

The CDR3 region is CASTKTGPNEKLFF. CDR3 bases: TGTGCCAGCACAAAAACAGGGCCTAATGAAAAACTGTTTTTT. The chain uses TRBV6-1 and TRBJ1-4, with D maybe TRBD1 (6 bases). The CDR3 is 14 residues long. V was cut by 7 bases and J by 3 bases, with 12 bases left in between. The germline gives CDR1 MNHNS, CDR2 SASEGT.

The CDR3 region is CASSVLQGGNGYTF. CDR3 DNA sequence: TGCGCCAGCAGCGTATTACAGGGAGGGAATGGCTACACCTTC. V is TRBV5-1 and J is TRBJ1-2; TRBD1 might be the D (6 bases). The CDR3 consists of 14 residues. The germline CDR1 and CDR2 sequences are SGHRS and YFSETQ. V shed 4 bases and J shed 6 bases, with 16 bases lying between them.

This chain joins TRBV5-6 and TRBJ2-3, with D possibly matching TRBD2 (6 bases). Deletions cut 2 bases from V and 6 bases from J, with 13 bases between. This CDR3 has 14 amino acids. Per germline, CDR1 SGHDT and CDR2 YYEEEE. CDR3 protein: CASSLGGAGDTQYF. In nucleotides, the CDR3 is TGTGCCAGCAGCTTAGGCGGGGCGGGGGATACGCAGTATTTT.

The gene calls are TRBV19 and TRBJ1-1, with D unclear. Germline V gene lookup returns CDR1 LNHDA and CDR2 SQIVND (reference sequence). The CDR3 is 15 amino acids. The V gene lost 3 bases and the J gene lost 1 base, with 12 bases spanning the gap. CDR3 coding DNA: TGTGCCAGTAGTATGTTCCCCGGGAGGAACACTGAAGCTTTCTTT. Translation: CASSMFPGRNTEAFF.

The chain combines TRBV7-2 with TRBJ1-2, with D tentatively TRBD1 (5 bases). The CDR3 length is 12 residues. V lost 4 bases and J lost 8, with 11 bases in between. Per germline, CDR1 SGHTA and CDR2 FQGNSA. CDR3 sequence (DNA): TGTGCCAGCAGCTCTATCGGGGGAGGCTACACCTTC. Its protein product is CASSSIGGGYTF.

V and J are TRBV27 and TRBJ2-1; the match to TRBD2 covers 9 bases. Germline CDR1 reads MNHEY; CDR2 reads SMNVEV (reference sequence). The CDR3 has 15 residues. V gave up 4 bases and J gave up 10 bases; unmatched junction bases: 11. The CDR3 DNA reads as TGTGCCAGCAGTTCCCGCCCCGGGACTAGCAGCGAGCAGTTCTTC. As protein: CASSSRPGTSSEQFF.

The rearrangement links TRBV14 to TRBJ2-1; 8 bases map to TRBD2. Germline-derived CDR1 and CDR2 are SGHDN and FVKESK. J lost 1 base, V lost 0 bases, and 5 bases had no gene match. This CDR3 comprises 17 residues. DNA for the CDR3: TGTGCCAGCAGCCAAGATCGGGGACTAGTATCCTACAATGAGCAGTTCTTC. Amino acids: CASSQDRGLVSYNEQFF.

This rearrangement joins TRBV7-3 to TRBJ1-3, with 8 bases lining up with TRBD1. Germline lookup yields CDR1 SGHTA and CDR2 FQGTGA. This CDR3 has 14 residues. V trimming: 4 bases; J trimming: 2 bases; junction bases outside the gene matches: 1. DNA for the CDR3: TGTGCCAGCAGCTCAGGGGGCGCTGGAAACACCATATATTTT. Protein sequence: CASSSGGAGNTIYF.

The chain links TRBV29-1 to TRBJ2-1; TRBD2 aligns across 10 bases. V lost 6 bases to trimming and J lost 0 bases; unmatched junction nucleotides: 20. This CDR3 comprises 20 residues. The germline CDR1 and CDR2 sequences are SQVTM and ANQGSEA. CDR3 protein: CSVRRSGPSGGAHSYNEQFF. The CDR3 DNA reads TGCAGCGTCCGAAGGTCCGGGCCAAGCGGGGGGGCTCACTCCTACAATGAGCAGTTCTTC.

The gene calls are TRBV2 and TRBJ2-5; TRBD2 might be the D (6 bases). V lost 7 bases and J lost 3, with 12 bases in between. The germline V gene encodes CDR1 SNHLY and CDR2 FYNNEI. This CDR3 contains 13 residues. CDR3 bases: TGTGCCAGCATACTGGAGGGTGAAGAGACCCAGTACTTC. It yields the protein CASILEGEETQYF. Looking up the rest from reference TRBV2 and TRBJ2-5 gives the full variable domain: EPEVTQTPSHQVTQMGQEVILRCVPISNHLYFYWYRQILGQKVEFLVSFYNNEISEKSEIFDDQFSVERPDGSNFTLKIRSTKLEDSAMYFCASILEGEETQYFGPGTRLLVL.

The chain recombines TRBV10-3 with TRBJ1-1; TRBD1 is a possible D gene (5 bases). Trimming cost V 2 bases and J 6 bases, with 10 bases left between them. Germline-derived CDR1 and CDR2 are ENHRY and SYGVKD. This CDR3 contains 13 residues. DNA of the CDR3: TGTGCCATCAGTGAGGGCGACAGAGCTGAAGCTTTCTTT. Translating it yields CAISEGDRAEAFF.

In DNA, the CDR3 is TGTGCCAGCAGCTTCGGCGGGTCTAGCACAGATACGCAGTATTTT. Translation gives CASSFGGSSTDTQYF. This chain joins TRBV11-3 and TRBJ2-3; the D gene is possibly TRBD2 (5 bases). CDR1 and CDR2 (germline): SGHNT, YENEEA. There are 15 residues in the CDR3. V was clipped by 3 bases and J by 0 bases, with 10 bases between them.

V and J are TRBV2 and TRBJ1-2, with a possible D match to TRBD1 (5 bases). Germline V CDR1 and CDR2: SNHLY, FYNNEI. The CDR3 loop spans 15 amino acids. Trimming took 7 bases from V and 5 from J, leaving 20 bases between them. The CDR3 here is CASIRRGEALYGYTF. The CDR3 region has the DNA TGTGCCAGCATCCGACGGGGGGAGGCCCTGTATGGCTACACCTTC.

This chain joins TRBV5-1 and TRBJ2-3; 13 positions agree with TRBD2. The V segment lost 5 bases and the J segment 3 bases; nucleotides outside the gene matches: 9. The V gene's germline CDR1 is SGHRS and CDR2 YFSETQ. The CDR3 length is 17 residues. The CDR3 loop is CASRRTSGGPKTDTQYF. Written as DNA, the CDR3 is TGCGCCAGCAGGCGGACTAGCGGGGGCCCCAAAACAGATACGCAGTATTTT.

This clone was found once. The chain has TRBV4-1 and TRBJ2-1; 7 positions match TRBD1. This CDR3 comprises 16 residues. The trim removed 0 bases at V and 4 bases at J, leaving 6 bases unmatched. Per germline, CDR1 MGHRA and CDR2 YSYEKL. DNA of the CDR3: TGCGCCAGCAGCCAAGAGATGGGGGACAGATACAATGAGCAGTTCTTC. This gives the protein CASSQEMGDRYNEQFF.

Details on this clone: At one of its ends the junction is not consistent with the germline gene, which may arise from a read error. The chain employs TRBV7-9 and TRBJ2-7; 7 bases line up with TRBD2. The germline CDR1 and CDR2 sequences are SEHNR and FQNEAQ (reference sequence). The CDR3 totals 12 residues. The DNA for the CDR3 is TGTGCCAGCAGCTTACCCAACCGGGACTATGACTTC. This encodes CASSLPNRDYDF.